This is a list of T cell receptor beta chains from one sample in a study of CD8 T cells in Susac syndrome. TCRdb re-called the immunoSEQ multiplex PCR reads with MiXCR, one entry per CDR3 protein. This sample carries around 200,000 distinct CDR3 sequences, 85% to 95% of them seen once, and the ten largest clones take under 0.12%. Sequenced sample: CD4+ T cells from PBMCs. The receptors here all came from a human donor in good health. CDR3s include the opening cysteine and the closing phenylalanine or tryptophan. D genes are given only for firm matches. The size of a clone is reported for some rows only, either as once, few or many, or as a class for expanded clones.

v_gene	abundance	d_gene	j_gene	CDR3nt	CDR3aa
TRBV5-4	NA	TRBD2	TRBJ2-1	TGTGCCAGCAGCTTGGGACGGGGGGGTCCGTACAATGAGCAGTTCTTC	CASSLGRGGPYNEQFF
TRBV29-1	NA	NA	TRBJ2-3	TGCAGCGCTGGGAGGAGCGGGTACTCCACAGATACGCAGTATTTT	CSAGRSGYSTDTQYF
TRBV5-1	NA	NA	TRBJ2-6	TGCGCCAGCAGCAGAACGGGATCCCGTAGCGGGGCCAACGTCCTGACTTTC	CASSRTGSRSGANVLTF
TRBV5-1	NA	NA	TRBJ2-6	TGCGCCAGCAGCTTTGACGGAGGGGCTGGGGCCAACGTCCTGACTTTC	CASSFDGGAGANVLTF
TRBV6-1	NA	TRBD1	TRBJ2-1	TGTGCCAGCAGTACGACGCGGGACAGGGTCCACAATGAGCAGTTCTTC	CASSTTRDRVHNEQFF
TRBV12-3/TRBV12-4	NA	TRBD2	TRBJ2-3	TGTGCCAGCAGCGGACGGACTAGCGGAGACACAGATACGCAGTATTTT	CASSGRTSGDTDTQYF
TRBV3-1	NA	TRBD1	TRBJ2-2	TGTGCCAGCAGCCGCCACCGGGACAGGGAGACCGGGGAGCTGTTTTTT	CASSRHRDRETGELFF
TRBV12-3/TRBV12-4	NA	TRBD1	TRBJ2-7	TGTGCCAGCAGTTTGAACAGGGGGGTTTACGAGCAGTACTTC	CASSLNRGVYEQYF
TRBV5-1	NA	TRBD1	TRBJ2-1	TGCGCCAGCAGCCAAAACGCGGACAGGGTCGAGCAGTTCTTC	CASSQNADRVEQFF
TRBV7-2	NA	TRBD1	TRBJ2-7	TGTGCCAGCAGCCGTGGACAGGGTTGGGAAAACGAGCAGTACTTC	CASSRGQGWENEQYF
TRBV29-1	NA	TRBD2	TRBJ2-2	TGCAGCGTTCATCCCGGACTAGCGGGGGCCAACACCGGGGAGCTGTTTTTT	CSVHPGLAGANTGELFF
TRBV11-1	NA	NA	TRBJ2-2	TGTGCCAGCGGCGCGGCGAACACCGGGGAGCTGTTTTTT	CASGAANTGELFF
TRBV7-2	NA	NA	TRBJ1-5	TGTGCCAGCAGTAACGAGGGGTCGAATCAGCCCCAGCATTTT	CASSNEGSNQPQHF
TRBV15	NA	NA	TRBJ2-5	TGTGCCACCAGCAGAGTGGGGACCCAAGAGACCCAGTACTTC	CATSRVGTQETQYF
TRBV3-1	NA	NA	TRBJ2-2	TGTGCCAGCAGCCAAGGTCGCAGCACCGGGGAGCTGTTTTTT	CASSQGRSTGELFF
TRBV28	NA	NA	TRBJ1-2	TGTGCCAGCAGGCGGGACACCGATGGCTACACCTTC	CASRRDTDGYTF
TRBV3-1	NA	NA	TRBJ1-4	TGTGCCAGCAGCCTCCGGCAGGGTAATGAAAAACTGTTTTTT	CASSLRQGNEKLFF
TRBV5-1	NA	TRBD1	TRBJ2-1	TGCGCCAGCAGCGGAGGGACAGGTAATAATGAGCAGTTCTTC	CASSGGTGNNEQFF
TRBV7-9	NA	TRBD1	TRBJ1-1	TGTGCCAGCAGCCCCCCAGGGGGCGAAGAGGCTTTCTTT	CASSPPGGEEAFF
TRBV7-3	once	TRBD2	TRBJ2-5	TGTGCCAGCAGCTCCGGACTAGAGGGAGAGACCCAGTACTTC	CASSSGLEGETQYF
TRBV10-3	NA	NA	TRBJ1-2	TGTGCCATCAGTGAGGGGGGGGCTCTGACGAGCTACACCTTC	CAISEGGALTSYTF
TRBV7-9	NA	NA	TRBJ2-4	TGTGCCAGCCACCGGAACATTCAGTACTTC	CASHRNIQYF
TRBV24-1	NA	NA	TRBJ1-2	TGTGCCACCAGTGATGACGACTATGGCTACACCTTC	CATSDDDYGYTF
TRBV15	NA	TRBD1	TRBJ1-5	TGTGCCACCAGCATACAGGGGTCCGCCCGACAGCCCCAGCATTTT	CATSIQGSARQPQHF
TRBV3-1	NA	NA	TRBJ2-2	TGTGCCAGCACCCGAACCGGGGAGCTGTTTTTT	CASTRTGELFF
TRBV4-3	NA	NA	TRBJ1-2	TGCGCCAGCAGCCCAGAGGGGGGACGGATGTATGGCTACACCTTC	CASSPEGGRMYGYTF
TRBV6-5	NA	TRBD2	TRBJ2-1	TGTGCCAGCAGTTACCAGGGACTAGCAGCCTACAATGAGCAGTTCTTC	CASSYQGLAAYNEQFF
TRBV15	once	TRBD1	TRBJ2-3	TGTGCCACCAGCGGAGAACAGGGGGCTAGAGATACGCAGTATTTT	CATSGEQGARDTQYF
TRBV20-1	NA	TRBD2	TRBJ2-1	TGCAGTGCTACGACTAGCGGGGGCTATGAGCAGTTCTTC	CSATTSGGYEQFF